The 16 T cell receptor beta chains listed next were all sequenced from one sample in a study of OX40 agonist ivuxolimab in advanced cancers. This table comes from immunoSEQ multiplex PCR, and its TCRdb copy is limited to in-frame clones, with some not included. The data hold 77,000 or so clones, with about 93% observed a single time. The sequences come from CD4+ or CD8+ T cells sorted from blood, collected in a trial of the OX40 agonist ivuxolimab. These receptors were collected from an adult with an advanced solid tumor such as melanoma, head and neck, liver or kidney cancer.

This chain uses TRBV30 with TRBJ2-3; 10 bases match TRBD2. CDR1 and CDR2 from the germline V gene are GTSNPN and SVGIG (reference sequence). This CDR3 contains 14 residues. Unmatched junction bases numbered 0, after V lost 3 bases and J lost 0 bases. The CDR3 bases are TGTGCCTGGAGGACTAGCGGGAGCACAGATACGCAGTATTTT. It encodes CAWRTSGSTDTQYF.

This clone was detected only once. The chain uses TRBV6-6 and TRBJ2-2; the D gene is possibly TRBD1 (5 bases). The CDR3 consists of 14 residues. Germline-derived CDR1 and CDR2 are MNHNY and SVGAGI (reference sequence). V shed 2 bases and J shed 6 bases, with 10 bases lying between them. The CDR3 bases are TGTGCCAGCAGTTACGGGGCAGGATCCGGGGAGCTGTTTTTT. This codes for CASSYGAGSGELFF.

The chain recombines TRBV2 with TRBJ2-2, with D possibly TRBD1 on 7 matching bases. V was pared by 5 bases and J by 3 bases, with 13 bases between. The CDR3 totals 15 residues. In germline, CDR1 is SNHLY, CDR2 FYNNEI. The CDR3: CASSSTGRYTGELFF. DNA for the CDR3: TGTGCCAGCAGTTCGACAGGGAGGTACACCGGGGAGCTGTTTTTT.

The V and J genes are TRBV6-5 and TRBJ1-5; D gene ambiguous. The V and J ends lost 7 bases and 1 base respectively, with 8 bases between them. The CDR3 is 13 amino acids. Per germline, CDR1 MNHEY and CDR2 SVGAGI. In DNA form, the CDR3 reads TGTGCCAGCATGTTCCAGAGCAATCAGCCCCAGCATTTT. This codes for CASMFQSNQPQHF.

J is TRBJ2-2 and V is TRBV29-1, with 9 bases identical to TRBD2. This CDR3 region has 18 residues. Germline CDR1 is SQVTM and CDR2 is ANQGSEA. V gave up 4 bases and J gave up 0 bases; unmatched junction bases: 12. This CDR3 is CSVGTAGGRTPNTGELFF. CDR3 sequence (DNA): TGCAGCGTTGGAACGGCGGGGGGGAGGACTCCGAACACCGGGGAGCTGTTTTTT.

This sequence joins TRBV18 and TRBJ2-7; D is unclear. V dropped 3 bases and J dropped 4 bases, with 10 bases sitting between them. The germline CDR1 and CDR2 sequences are KGHSH and LQKENI. The CDR3 contains 13 residues. This CDR3 reads CASSPVSSYEQYF. DNA of the CDR3: TGTGCCAGCTCACCCGTATCATCTTACGAGCAGTACTTC.

The chain carries TRBV5-1 and TRBJ2-3; 9 nucleotides line up with TRBD1. CDR3 length: 16 amino acids. V lost 1 base and J lost 0; bases outside the gene matches: 3. Germline CDR1 reads SGHRS; CDR2 reads YFSETQ. CDR3 amino acids: CASSLRTGDSTDTQYF. CDR3 in DNA: TGCGCCAGCAGCTTGCGGACAGGGGACAGCACAGATACGCAGTATTTT.

This clone was seen just once. The chain recombines TRBV5-5 with TRBJ2-5, with TRBD2 identical over 10 bases. This CDR3 spans 18 amino acids. Looked up from germline, CDR1 is SGHKS and CDR2 is YYEKEE (reference sequence). With 0 bases clipped from V and 5 bases from J, the junction kept 13 bases outside the gene matches. The CDR3 loop reads CASSLASSGGASGETQYF. CDR3 nucleotide sequence: TGTGCCAGCAGCTTGGCGTCTAGCGGGGGCGCCTCGGGCGAGACCCAGTACTTC.

This chain joins TRBV5-4 and TRBJ2-3; weak D call: TRBD2 (5 bases). Germline V gives CDR1 SGHNT, CDR2 YYREEE (reference sequence). V shed 0 bases and J shed 2 bases, with 10 bases lying between them. This CDR3 contains 15 residues. CDR3 in amino acids: CASSLAQRSTDTQYF. CDR3 DNA: TGTGCCAGCAGCTTGGCCCAGCGGTCCACAGATACGCAGTATTTT.

The V and J genes are TRBV7-2 and TRBJ1-5, with 8 bases lining up with TRBD1. Germline loops: CDR1 SGHTA, CDR2 FQGNSA. J lost 7 bases, V lost 7 bases, and 12 bases had no gene match. The CDR3 covers 15 residues. CDR3 in DNA: TGTGCCAGCAACGACGGGACAGGTTTGTCACAGCCCCAGCATTTT. Translating gives CASNDGTGLSQPQHF.

This rearrangement joins TRBV9 to TRBJ2-4; D unclear. V was trimmed by 3 bases and J by 7 bases, leaving 17 bases between them. This CDR3 is 15 amino acids long. The V gene's germline CDR1 is SGDLS and CDR2 YYNGEE. This CDR3 reads CASSALGLVGNIQYF. The CDR3 DNA sequence: TGTGCCAGCAGCGCCCTAGGGCTAGTTGGGAACATTCAGTACTTC.

This clone has just one count. The chain recombines TRBV6-6 with TRBJ2-7, with D maybe TRBD2 (5 bases). The CDR3 is 14 amino acids. Trimming removed 0 bases from V and 0 bases from J, with 6 bases in between. CDR1 is MNHNY and CDR2 is SVGAGI in the germline V gene (reference sequence). As DNA, the CDR3 is TGTGCCAGCAGTTACTCGGGGAGCTCCTACGAGCAGTACTTC. Protein: CASSYSGSSYEQYF.

The chain joins TRBV28 to TRBJ1-2, with unresolved D. Trimming stripped 5 bases from V and 4 bases from J, with 8 bases between. Germline lookup yields CDR1 MDHEN and CDR2 SYDVKM. CDR3 length: 12 amino acids. CDR3 coding DNA: TGTGCCAGCAGTCCCATAGGCTATGGCTACACCTTC. Translation: CASSPIGYGYTF.

This clone was seen a single time. The junction departs from germline at one end; a sequencing error may be responsible. Here the CDR3 DNA reads TGTGCCAGCAGTTTAGTTCCGGGCGCTGGGAACACTGGAGCTTTCTTT. It translates to CASSLVPGAGNTGAFF. The V gene is TRBV28, the J gene TRBJ1-1; D unresolved. The CDR3 has 16 residues. Germline CDR1 MDHEN, CDR2 SYDVKM.

V usage is TRBV7-9 and J usage is TRBJ2-7; D is unresolved. V was clipped by 0 bases and J by 3 bases, with 12 bases between them. This CDR3 has 15 residues. Germline CDR1 reads SEHNR; CDR2 reads FQNEAQ (reference sequence). The CDR3 DNA reads TGTGCCAGCAGCTTAGCGATGGGGTCGGTCTACGAGCAGTACTTC. Protein sequence: CASSLAMGSVYEQYF.

This clone was recorded only once. The V call is TRBV28, the J call TRBJ1-1, with 7 bases identical to TRBD1. From germline, CDR1 is MDHEN and CDR2 SYDVKM. J gave up 1 base and V 5 bases, and 7 bases lay outside the gene matches. The CDR3 extends over 15 amino acids. The CDR3 spells CASSKMTGTNTEAFF. The CDR3 DNA is TGTGCCAGCAGTAAAATGACAGGGACGAACACTGAAGCTTTCTTT.